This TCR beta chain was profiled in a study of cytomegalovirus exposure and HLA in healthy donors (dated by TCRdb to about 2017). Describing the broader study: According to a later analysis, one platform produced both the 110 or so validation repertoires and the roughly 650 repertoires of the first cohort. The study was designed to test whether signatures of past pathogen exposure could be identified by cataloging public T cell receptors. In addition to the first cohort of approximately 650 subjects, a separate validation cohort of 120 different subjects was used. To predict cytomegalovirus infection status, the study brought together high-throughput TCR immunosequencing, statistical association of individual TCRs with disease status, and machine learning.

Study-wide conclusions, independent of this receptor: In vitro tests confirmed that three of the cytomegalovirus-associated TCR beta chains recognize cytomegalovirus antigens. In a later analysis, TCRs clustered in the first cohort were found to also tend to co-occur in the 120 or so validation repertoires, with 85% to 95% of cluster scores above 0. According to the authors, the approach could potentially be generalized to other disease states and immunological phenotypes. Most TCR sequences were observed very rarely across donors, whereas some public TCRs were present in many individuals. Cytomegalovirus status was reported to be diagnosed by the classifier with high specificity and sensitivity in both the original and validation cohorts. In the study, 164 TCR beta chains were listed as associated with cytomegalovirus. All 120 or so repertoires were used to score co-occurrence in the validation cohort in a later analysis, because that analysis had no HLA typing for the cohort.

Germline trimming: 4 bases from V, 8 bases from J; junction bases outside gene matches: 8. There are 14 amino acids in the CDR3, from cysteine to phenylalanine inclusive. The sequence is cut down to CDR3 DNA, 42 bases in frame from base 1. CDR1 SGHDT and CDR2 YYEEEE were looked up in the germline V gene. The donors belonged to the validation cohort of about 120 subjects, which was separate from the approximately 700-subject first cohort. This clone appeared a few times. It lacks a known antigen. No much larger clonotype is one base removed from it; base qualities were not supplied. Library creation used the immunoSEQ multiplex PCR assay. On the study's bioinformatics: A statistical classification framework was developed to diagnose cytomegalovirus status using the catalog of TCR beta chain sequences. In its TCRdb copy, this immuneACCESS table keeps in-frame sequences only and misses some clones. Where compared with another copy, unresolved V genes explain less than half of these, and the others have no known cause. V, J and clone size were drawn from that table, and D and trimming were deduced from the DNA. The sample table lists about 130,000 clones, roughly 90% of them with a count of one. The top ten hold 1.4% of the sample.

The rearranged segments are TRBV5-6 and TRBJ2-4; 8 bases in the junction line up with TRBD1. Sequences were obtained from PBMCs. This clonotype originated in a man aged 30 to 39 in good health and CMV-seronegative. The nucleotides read TGTGCCAGCAGCACCCGACAGGGGAAGGACATTCAGTACTTC. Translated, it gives CASSTRQGKDIQYF.